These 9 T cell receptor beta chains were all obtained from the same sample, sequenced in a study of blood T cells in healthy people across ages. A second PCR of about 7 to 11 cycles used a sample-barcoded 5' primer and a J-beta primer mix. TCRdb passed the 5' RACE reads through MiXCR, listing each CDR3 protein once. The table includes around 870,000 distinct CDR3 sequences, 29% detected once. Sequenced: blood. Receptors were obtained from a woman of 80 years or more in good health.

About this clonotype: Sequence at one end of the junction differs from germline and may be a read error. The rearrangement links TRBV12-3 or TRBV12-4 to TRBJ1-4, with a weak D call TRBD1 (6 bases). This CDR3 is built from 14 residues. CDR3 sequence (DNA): TGTGCCGGCAGTTTACAGGGAGTTAAAGGAAAACTGTTTTTT. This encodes CAGSLQGVKGKLFF.

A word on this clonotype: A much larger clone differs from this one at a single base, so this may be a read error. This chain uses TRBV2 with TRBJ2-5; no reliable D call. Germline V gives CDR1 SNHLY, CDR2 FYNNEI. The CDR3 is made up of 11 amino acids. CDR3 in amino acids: CTISGQETQYF. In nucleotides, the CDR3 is TGTACCATTTCTGGCCAAGAGACCCAGTACTTC.

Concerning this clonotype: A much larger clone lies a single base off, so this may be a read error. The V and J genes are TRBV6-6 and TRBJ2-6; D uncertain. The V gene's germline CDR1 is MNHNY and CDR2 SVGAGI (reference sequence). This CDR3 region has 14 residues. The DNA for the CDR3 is TGTGTCACCAAAGAGGTCTCTGGGGCCAACGTCCTGACTTTC. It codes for CVTKEVSGANVLTF.

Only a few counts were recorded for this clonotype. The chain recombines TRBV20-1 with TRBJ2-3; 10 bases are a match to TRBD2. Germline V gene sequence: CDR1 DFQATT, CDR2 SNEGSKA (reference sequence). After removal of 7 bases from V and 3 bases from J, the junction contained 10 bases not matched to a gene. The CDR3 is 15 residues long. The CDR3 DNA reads TGCAGTGGCCCGAGCCTAGCGGGGGTAACAGATACGCAGTATTTT. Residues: CSGPSLAGVTDTQYF.

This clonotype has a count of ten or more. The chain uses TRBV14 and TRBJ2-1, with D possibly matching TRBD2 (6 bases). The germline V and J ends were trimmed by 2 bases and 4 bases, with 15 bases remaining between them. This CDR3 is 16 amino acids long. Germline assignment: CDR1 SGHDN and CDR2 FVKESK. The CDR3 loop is CASSQLWSSAYNEQFF. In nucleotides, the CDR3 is TGTGCCAGCAGCCAACTTTGGTCTAGCGCATACAATGAGCAGTTCTTC. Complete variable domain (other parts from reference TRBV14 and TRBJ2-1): EAGVTQFPSHSVIEKGQTVTLRCDPISGHDNLYWYRRVMGKEIKFLLHFVKESKQDESGMPNNRFLAERTGGTYSTLKVQPAELEDSGVYFCASSQLWSSAYNEQFFGPGTRLTVL.

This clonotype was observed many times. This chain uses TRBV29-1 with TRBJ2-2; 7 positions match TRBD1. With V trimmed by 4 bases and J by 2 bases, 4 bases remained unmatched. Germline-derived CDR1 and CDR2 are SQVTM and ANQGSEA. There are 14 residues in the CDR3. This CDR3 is CSVGGGGNTGELFF. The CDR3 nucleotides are TGCAGCGTTGGAGGGGGCGGTAACACCGGGGAGCTGTTTTTT.

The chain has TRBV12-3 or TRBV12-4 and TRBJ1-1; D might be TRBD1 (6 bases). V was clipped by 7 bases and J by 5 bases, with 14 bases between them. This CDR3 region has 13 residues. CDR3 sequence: CASIKLQGTEAFF. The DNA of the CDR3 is TGTGCCAGCATTAAACTACAGGGAACTGAAGCTTTCTTT.

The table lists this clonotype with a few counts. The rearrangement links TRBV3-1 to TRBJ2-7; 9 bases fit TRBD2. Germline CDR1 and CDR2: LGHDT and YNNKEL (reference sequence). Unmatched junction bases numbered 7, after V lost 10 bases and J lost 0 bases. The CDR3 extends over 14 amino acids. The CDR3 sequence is CATSVAGASYEQYF. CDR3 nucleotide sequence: TGTGCCACCTCCGTAGCGGGGGCCTCCTACGAGCAGTACTTC.

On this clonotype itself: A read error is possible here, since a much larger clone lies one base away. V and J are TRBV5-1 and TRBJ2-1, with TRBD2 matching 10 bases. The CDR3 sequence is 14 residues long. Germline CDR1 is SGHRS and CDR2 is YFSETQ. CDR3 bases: TGCTCCAGCTCTAGCGGGGGAAATCACAATGAGCAGTTCTTC. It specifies CSSSSGGNHNEQFF.